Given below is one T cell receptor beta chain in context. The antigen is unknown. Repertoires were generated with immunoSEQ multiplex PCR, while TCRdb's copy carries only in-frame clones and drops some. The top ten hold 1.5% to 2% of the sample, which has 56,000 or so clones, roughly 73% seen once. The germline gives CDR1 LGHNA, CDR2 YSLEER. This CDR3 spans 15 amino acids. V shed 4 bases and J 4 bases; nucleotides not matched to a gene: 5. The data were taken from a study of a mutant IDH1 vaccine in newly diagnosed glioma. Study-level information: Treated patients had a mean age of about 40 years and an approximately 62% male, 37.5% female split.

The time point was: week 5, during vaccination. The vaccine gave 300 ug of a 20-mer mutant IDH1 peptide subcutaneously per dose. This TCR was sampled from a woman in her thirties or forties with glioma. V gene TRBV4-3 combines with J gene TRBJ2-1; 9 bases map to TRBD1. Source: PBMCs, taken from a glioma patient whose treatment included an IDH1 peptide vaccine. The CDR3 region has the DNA TGCGCCAGCAGCCCACGGGGACAGGGTTACAATGAGCAGTTCTTC. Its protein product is CASSPRGQGYNEQFF.